The rows below give T cell receptor beta chains drawn from one sample of a study of Graves' ophthalmopathy and Graves' hyperthyroidism. Each CDR3 protein gets one entry after TCRdb re-called the multiplex PCR reads with MiXCR. The sample holds a few hundred thousand distinct CDR3 sequences, about 18% seen once. The sample consisted of peripheral blood. All receptors come from an adult woman with stable Graves' hyperthyroidism. Both conserved end residues are trimmed from each CDR3.

V gene	J gene	CDR3 protein
TRBV12-5	TRBJ1-5	ASGLVQGTLSNQPQH
TRBV5-1	TRBJ2-4	ASSRFPGGVSAKNIQY
TRBV5-8	TRBJ1-2	ASSPWAYGYT
TRBV6-2/TRBV6-3	TRBJ1-2	ASNPQGYDGYT
TRBV7-8	TRBJ2-7	ASSSGQGPYEQY
TRBV29-1	TRBJ2-2	SVDPWNTGELF
TRBV19	TRBJ1-5	ASSLIGVLPQH
TRBV20-1	TRBJ2-1	SASQRGFLSSYNEQF
TRBV12-3/TRBV12-4	TRBJ1-2	ASSEPGQGAYGYT
TRBV30	TRBJ1-2	AWTWGADGYT
TRBV5-1	TRBJ2-7	ASSLAPSGSSYEQY
TRBV19	TRBJ1-2	ASTDDWGGYT
TRBV6-1	TRBJ1-2	ASNLSSGYGYT
TRBV19	TRBJ2-2	ASTSGGTFGELF
TRBV28	TRBJ1-5	ASSPRGRGNQPQH
TRBV4-1	TRBJ2-6	ASSQDYSALSSGANVLT
TRBV6-1	TRBJ1-5	ASRFGVVVSNQPQH
TRBV4-1	TRBJ2-7	ASSQTGTPFTYEQY
TRBV30	TRBJ2-7	AWRNRRRLAGTWEQY